Detailed here is one TCR beta chain. Germline CDR1 SGHTS, CDR2 YDEGEE. The CDR3 loop spans 15 amino acids. V dropped 2 bases and J dropped 4 bases, with 15 bases sitting between them. This table comes from immunoSEQ multiplex PCR, and its TCRdb copy is limited to in-frame clones, with some not included. The table shows 45,000 to 50,000 clones, with around 90% occurring only once. This entry belongs to a study of OX40 agonist ivuxolimab in advanced cancers. Looking at the study overall: Patients got intravenous ivuxolimab at 0.01 to 10 mg/kg every 2 weeks.

The sequenced sample was CD4+ or CD8+ T cells sorted from blood, obtained in a trial of the OX40 agonist ivuxolimab. The receptor's source is an adult with an advanced solid tumor such as melanoma, head and neck, liver or kidney cancer. The V gene is TRBV5-8, the J gene TRBJ1-2; no firm D call. The CDR3 DNA follows: TGTGCCAGCAGCTTTGTGTCCCTGGGTGCCTATGGCTACACCTTC. Translated, it gives CASSFVSLGAYGYTF.